This T cell receptor beta chain was identified during a study of lymphopenia after photon versus proton radiotherapy. Study results and caveats: After lymphocyte nadir, photon-treated repertoires showed oligoclonal expansion, especially CD8+ Temra. In patients who died, overall survival fell as post-nadir TCR diversity dropped more. Relative stability marked proton patients; photon patients lost diversity and naive cells.

This CDR3 contains 14 residues. Germline V lookup: CDR1 SGHVS, CDR2 FQNEAQ. The germline V and J ends were trimmed by 5 bases and 3 bases, with 11 bases remaining between them. In regard to this clone: As yet, its antigen is unknown.

Measured with immunoSEQ multiplex PCR; TCRdb has only the in-frame clones, and not every one. The table has around 66,000 clones, more than 75% seen once. The sample consisted of peripheral blood, taken from a patient treated with photon-based radiotherapy. The receptor's source is a man aged 35-49 years with gastric cancer. The gene calls are TRBV7-8 and TRBJ1-3; weak D call: TRBD1 (5 bases). The CDR3 protein is CASSQRDGGNTIYF. CDR3 in DNA: TGTGCCAGCAGCCAAAGGGACGGTGGAAACACCATATATTTT.